The TCR beta chain under discussion was sequenced for a study of response to subunit inactivated influenza vaccine. This clonotype has more than one count but fewer than ten. The antigen is not known. A single record per CDR3 protein comes from TCRdb applying MiXCR to the RT-PCR reads. The sample contains approximately 700,000 distinct CDR3 sequences, about a sixth of which appear only once. Study-wide findings and caveats: Authors suggested each seasonal influenza vaccination recruits few new T cells.

V gave up 1 base and J gave up 4 bases, with 7 bases separating them. The CDR3 is 13 amino acids. The germline V gene has CDR1 MNHNS and CDR2 SASEGT. The TCR sequence derives from a man aged 45-65 years who received an inactivated influenza vaccine. Here the sequenced sample was PBMCs from blood, taken 11 to 12 days after vaccination. The chain links TRBV6-1 to TRBJ1-1, with D hard to call. The DNA for the CDR3 is TGTGCCAGCAGTGAAGGAGAGATCACTGAAGCTTTCTTT. This encodes CASSEGEITEAFF.